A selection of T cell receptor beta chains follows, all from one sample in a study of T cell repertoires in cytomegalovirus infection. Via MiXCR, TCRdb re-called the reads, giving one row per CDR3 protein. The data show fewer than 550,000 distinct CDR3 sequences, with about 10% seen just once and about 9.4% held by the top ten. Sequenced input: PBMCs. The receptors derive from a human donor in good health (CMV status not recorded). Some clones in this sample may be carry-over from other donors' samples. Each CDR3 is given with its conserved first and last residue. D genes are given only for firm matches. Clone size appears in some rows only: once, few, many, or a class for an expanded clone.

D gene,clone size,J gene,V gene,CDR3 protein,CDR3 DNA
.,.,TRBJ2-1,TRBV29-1,CSVGQASTGEQFF,TGCAGCGTTGGACAGGCCTCGACAGGTGAGCAGTTCTTC
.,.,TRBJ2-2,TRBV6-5,CASRVKGEGTGELFF,TGTGCCAGCAGGGTGAAGGGTGAGGGGACCGGGGAGCTGTTTTTT
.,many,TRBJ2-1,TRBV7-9,CASSPPGQGGINEQFF,TGTGCCAGCAGCCCCCCAGGTCAGGGTGGGATCAATGAGCAGTTCTTC
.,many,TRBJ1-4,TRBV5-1,CASSLNSPVATNEKLFF,TGCGCCAGCAGCTTGAACTCCCCTGTTGCAACTAATGAAAAACTGTTTTTT
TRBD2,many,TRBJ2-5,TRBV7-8,CASSLVRLAGGRETQYF,TGTGCCAGCAGCTTAGTAAGACTAGCGGGGGGGAGGGAGACCCAGTACTTC
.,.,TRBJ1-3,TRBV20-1,CSAVHSSGNTIYF,TGCAGTGCTGTACACAGCTCTGGAAACACCATATATTTT
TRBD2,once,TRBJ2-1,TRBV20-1,CSALSGTSGNNEQFF,TGCAGTGCTCTTTCCGGGACTAGCGGGAACAATGAGCAGTTCTTC
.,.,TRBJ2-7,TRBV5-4,CASSLDREGYEQYF,TGTGCCAGCAGCTTGGACAGGGAAGGGTACGAGCAGTACTTC
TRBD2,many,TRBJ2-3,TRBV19,CASSPSYPTSGATDTQYF,TGTGCCAGTAGTCCCTCCTACCCGACTAGCGGGGCCACAGATACGCAGTATTTT
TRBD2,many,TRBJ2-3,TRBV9,CASSVARSGGGTDTQYF,TGTGCCAGCAGCGTAGCCAGGAGCGGGGGGGGCACAGATACGCAGTATTTT
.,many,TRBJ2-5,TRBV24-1,CATSDFTGETQYF,TGTGCCACCAGTGATTTTACGGGAGAGACCCAGTACTTC
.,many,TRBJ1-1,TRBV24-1,CATSEEGNEAFF,TGTGCCACCAGTGAGGAAGGTAATGAAGCTTTCTTT
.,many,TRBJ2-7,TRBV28,CASSPLANGDYEQYF,TGTGCCAGCAGTCCTCTAGCGAATGGGGACTACGAGCAGTACTTC
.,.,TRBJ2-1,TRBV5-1,CASSLSGIGNEQFF,TGCGCCAGCAGCCTATCCGGTATCGGGAATGAGCAGTTCTTC
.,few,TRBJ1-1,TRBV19,CASSIRTGTEAFF,TGTGCCAGTAGTATCCGGACCGGGACTGAAGCTTTCTTT